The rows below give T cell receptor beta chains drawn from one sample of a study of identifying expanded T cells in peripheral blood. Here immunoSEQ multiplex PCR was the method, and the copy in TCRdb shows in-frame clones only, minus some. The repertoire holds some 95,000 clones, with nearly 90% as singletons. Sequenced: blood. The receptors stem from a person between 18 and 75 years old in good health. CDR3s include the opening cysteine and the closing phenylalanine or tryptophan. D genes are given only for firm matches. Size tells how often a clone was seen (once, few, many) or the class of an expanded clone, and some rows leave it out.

DNA: TGTGCCAGCAGTTCCCAGGGGAACACCATATATTTT
CDR3: CASSSQGNTIYF
D: .
J: TRBJ1-3
size: .
V: TRBV2

DNA: TGCAGCGTCGGACTAGCGGTCCCGAGCTCCTACAATGAGCAGTTCTTC
CDR3: CSVGLAVPSSYNEQFF
D: TRBD2
J: TRBJ2-1
size: .
V: TRBV29-1

DNA: TGTGCCAGCAGCGCCGGACTAGCGGGGATGGTGTGGACAGAGACCCAGTACTTC
CDR3: CASSAGLAGMVWTETQYF
D: TRBD2
J: TRBJ2-5
size: .
V: TRBV7-9

DNA: TGTGCCAGTAGTATCAACAGGTTAGAGACCCAGTACTTC
CDR3: CASSINRLETQYF
D: .
J: TRBJ2-5
size: .
V: TRBV19

DNA: TGTGCCAGCAGTGAACAGCTTGACACAGATACGCAGTATTTT
CDR3: CASSEQLDTDTQYF
D: .
J: TRBJ2-3
size: .
V: TRBV6-4

DNA: TGTGCCAGCAGCTCCGGGACACCCACTGCTTTCTTT
CDR3: CASSSGTPTAFF
D: .
J: TRBJ1-1
size: .
V: TRBV5-6

DNA: TGTGCCAGCAGCTTACGGGGGTCGGAGAATTACGAGCAGTACTTC
CDR3: CASSLRGSENYEQYF
D: .
J: TRBJ2-7
size: .
V: TRBV7-6

DNA: TGTGCCAGCAGGCTTTCTCCCCTGAAGCCCCAGCATTTT
CDR3: CASRLSPLKPQHF
D: .
J: TRBJ1-5
size: .
V: TRBV27

DNA: TGTGCCAGCAGTACTCGGATGAACACTGAAGCTTTCTTT
CDR3: CASSTRMNTEAFF
D: .
J: TRBJ1-1
size: .
V: TRBV27

DNA: TGTGCCAGCAGCGTAGCGGCGGGAGGGCAAGAGACCCAGTACTTC
CDR3: CASSVAAGGQETQYF
D: TRBD2
J: TRBJ2-5
size: .
V: TRBV9

DNA: TGCAGCGTCGGGCCAGTGGCTGGCTACACCTTC
CDR3: CSVGPVAGYTF
D: .
J: TRBJ1-2
size: .
V: TRBV29-1

DNA: TGTGCCAGCACCTCGAGCGGGGGCACTGAAGCTTTCTTT
CDR3: CASTSSGGTEAFF
D: .
J: TRBJ1-1
size: .
V: TRBV6-5

DNA: TGTGCCAGCAGCGCCCGGATTTCTCTGGGGCAAGAGACCCAGTACTTC
CDR3: CASSARISLGQETQYF
D: .
J: TRBJ2-5
size: .
V: TRBV9

DNA: TGTGCCAGCTCACCACCGGAAGGGACAGGGGGGAGTGAAAAACTGTTTTTT
CDR3: CASSPPEGTGGSEKLFF
D: TRBD1
J: TRBJ1-4
size: .
V: TRBV18

DNA: TGTGCCAGCAGTTACTCCGAGACGGTATATGAAAAACTGTTTTTT
CDR3: CASSYSETVYEKLFF
D: .
J: TRBJ1-4
size: .
V: TRBV6-6

DNA: TGTGCCAGCAGGGAGACAGGGGTGATATCCTACGAGCAGTACTTC
CDR3: CASRETGVISYEQYF
D: TRBD1
J: TRBJ2-7
size: .
V: TRBV6-1

DNA: TGTGCCAGCAGCTTAGCTGACCCGGGGGGCTACACCTTC
CDR3: CASSLADPGGYTF
D: .
J: TRBJ1-2
size: .
V: TRBV7-2

DNA: TGTGCCAGCAGCTTGGGGAGGGGCAGGGGTCAGCCCCAGCATTTT
CDR3: CASSLGRGRGQPQHF
D: .
J: TRBJ1-5
size: few
V: TRBV13

DNA: TGCAGCGTGACAGGGAACCTGAACACTGAAGCTTTCTTT
CDR3: CSVTGNLNTEAFF
D: TRBD1
J: TRBJ1-1
size: .
V: TRBV29-1

DNA: TGTGCCAGCTCACCGCGGGAGCGGAACGAGCAGTACTTC
CDR3: CASSPRERNEQYF
D: TRBD2
J: TRBJ2-7
size: .
V: TRBV18

DNA: TGTGCCAGCAGTACTGACAGCCCCTATGGCTACACCTTC
CDR3: CASSTDSPYGYTF
D: .
J: TRBJ1-2
size: .
V: TRBV2

DNA: TGTGCCAGCAGTTCCCGGACAGGTCGGGGCTACGAGCAGTACTTC
CDR3: CASSSRTGRGYEQYF
D: TRBD1
J: TRBJ2-7
size: .
V: TRBV27